The 28 T cell receptor beta chains below were found in one sample sequenced in a study of sequential checkpoint blockade in melanoma. Method: immunoSEQ multiplex PCR; TCRdb's copy keeps in-frame clones and lacks some. The profile shows a few thousand clones, around 24% of them singletons. Treatment here: randomized to nivolumab then ipilimumab (arm A) or the reverse (arm B). Material: tumor tissue (inferred from file names), obtained from a patient given nivolumab and ipilimumab in sequence. The source of these receptors is a human donor with melanoma.

This chain connects TRBV18 to TRBJ1-2, with a tentative D call TRBD1 (6 bases). Trimming took 3 bases from V and 4 from J, leaving 18 bases between them. The CDR3 loop spans 16 amino acids. Germline loops: CDR1 KGHSH, CDR2 LQKENI. The CDR3 spells CASSPGMTGGGYGYTF. CDR3 coding DNA: TGTGCCAGCTCACCCGGAATGACAGGCGGCGGCTATGGCTACACCTTC.

By proportion, this clone is medium-sized. The rearrangement joins TRBV9 to TRBJ1-1; no firm D call. CDR3 length: 15 residues. V lost 0 bases to trimming and J lost 7 bases, with 16 bases between them. Germline V gene data show CDR1 as SGDLS and CDR2 as YYNGEE. The CDR3 region is CASSVGAVGLGEAFF. CDR3 bases: TGTGCCAGCAGCGTAGGGGCGGTGGGTCTGGGTGAAGCTTTCTTT.

The chain employs TRBV25-1 and TRBJ1-6, with D tentatively TRBD1 (5 bases). Germline V CDR1 and CDR2: MGHDK, SYGVNS. The CDR3 totals 14 residues. V was clipped by 3 bases and J by 10 bases, with 13 bases between them. CDR3 DNA: TGTGCCAGCAGTGATCGCAGGGTTGGGTCACCCCTCCACTTT. As protein: CASSDRRVGSPLHF.

This clone is medium-sized in the sample. The chain employs TRBV9 and TRBJ2-2, with 9 nucleotides matching TRBD1. Germline values: CDR1 SGDLS, CDR2 YYNGEE. J lost 5 bases, V lost 4 bases, and 12 bases had no gene match. The CDR3 spans 17 residues. The CDR3 here is CASSPQTGTGPTGELFF. The DNA for the CDR3 is TGTGCCAGCAGCCCCCAAACCGGGACAGGGCCAACCGGGGAGCTGTTTTTT.

Sample share makes this clone medium-sized. This chain links TRBV11-3 with TRBJ2-3; D might be TRBD2 (7 bases). The CDR3 consists of 14 residues. Germline V gene lookup returns CDR1 SGHNT and CDR2 YENEEA. V lost 3 bases to trimming and J lost 4 bases, with 11 bases between them. CDR3 sequence (DNA): TGTGCCAGCAGCTTCCGCGGGGGCTCAGATACGCAGTATTTT. It codes for CASSFRGGSDTQYF.

In its sample, this clone is medium-sized. The chain employs TRBV11-3 and TRBJ2-1, with 9 bases identical to TRBD1. From germline, CDR1 is SGHNT and CDR2 YENEEA. Trimming cost V 6 bases and J 8 bases; bases outside gene matches: 8. CDR3 length equals 14 residues. The CDR3 DNA reads as TGTGCCAGCAGTGAACAGGGGGCAAGGGATGAGCAGTTCTTC. Encoded protein: CASSEQGARDEQFF.

The J gene is TRBJ2-7, the V gene TRBV9, with 9 bases matching TRBD2. From germline, CDR1 is SGDLS and CDR2 YYNGEE. CDR3 length equals 15 residues. Trimming cost V 5 bases and J 2 bases; bases outside gene matches: 8. In DNA form, the CDR3 reads TGTGCCAGCAGGAGGCGGGAGGGCGGCGCCTACGAGCAGTACTTC. Its protein product is CASRRREGGAYEQYF.

The rearrangement joins TRBV19 to TRBJ1-4; TRBD1 matches at 11 bases. The CDR3 extends over 14 amino acids. The V gene's germline CDR1 is LNHDA and CDR2 SQIVND (reference sequence). The J segment lost 6 bases and the V segment lost 3 bases, leaving 0 bases of the junction unmatched. The CDR3 loop is CASSMGQGDEKLFF. The CDR3 DNA follows: TGTGCCAGTAGTATGGGACAGGGGGATGAAAAACTGTTTTTT.

This clone is categorized as large. The genes are TRBV11-3 and TRBJ1-2; 7 nucleotides line up with TRBD1. With 5 bases clipped from V and 4 bases from J, the junction kept 19 bases outside the gene matches. The CDR3 extends over 18 amino acids. Looked up from germline, CDR1 is SGHNT and CDR2 is YENEEA. The CDR3 here is CASSAPGQVPSLPYGYTF. DNA of the CDR3: TGTGCCAGCAGCGCGCCAGGACAGGTCCCGTCTCTCCCCTATGGCTACACCTTC.

The genes are TRBV18 and TRBJ2-5; D ambiguous. The CDR3 runs 16 residues. Trimming took 3 bases from V and 1 from J, leaving 15 bases between them. Per germline, CDR1 KGHSH and CDR2 LQKENI. CDR3 region: CASSPRLSGPQETQYF. CDR3 bases: TGTGCCAGCTCACCTAGGTTGTCGGGCCCCCAAGAGACCCAGTACTTC.

This clone is medium-sized (0.01 to 0.1%) by share. This sequence joins TRBV11-3 and TRBJ1-3; a possible D gene is TRBD1 (5 bases). V was pared by 1 base and J by 2 bases, with 9 bases between. CDR1 SGHNT and CDR2 YENEEA come from the germline V gene. The CDR3 has 15 amino acids. Here the CDR3 DNA reads TGTGCCAGCAGCTTAGGGGGCAGGCCTGGAAACACCATATATTTT. The encoded protein is CASSLGGRPGNTIYF.

This clone was recorded at least ten times. The rearrangement uses TRBV11-3 and TRBJ1-2; 9 bases map to TRBD1. The CDR3 is made up of 15 amino acids. The germline CDR1 and CDR2 sequences are SGHNT and YENEEA. V lost 5 bases, J lost 5 bases, and 9 bases stayed unmatched. DNA of the CDR3: TGTGCCAGCAGCCGCCCGACAGGGGGAGAGTATGGCTACACCTTC. It translates to CASSRPTGGEYGYTF.

The chain carries TRBV5-1 and TRBJ1-2; 9 nucleotides match TRBD1. Germline V CDR1 and CDR2: SGHRS, YFSETQ. The ends lost 1 base at V and 2 bases at J; junction bases unmatched: 9. The CDR3 covers 17 residues. The CDR3 bases are TGCGCCAGCAGCTTGTGGGGGGCCGGGACAGGGAACTATGGCTACACCTTC. Its translation is CASSLWGAGTGNYGYTF.

Within the sample, this clone is medium-sized (0.01 to 0.1%). The rearrangement links TRBV23-1 to TRBJ1-6, with D possibly matching TRBD1 (6 bases). TRBV23-1 is given ORF status, its function remaining uncertain. The CDR3 contains 13 residues. Trimming took 6 bases from V and 10 from J, leaving 13 bases between them. The CDR3 DNA follows: TGCGCCAGCAGCTTCAGGGGTGGCTCACCCCTCCACTTT. It is translated as CASSFRGGSPLHF.

This chain connects TRBV5-1 to TRBJ2-5; maybe TRBD1 (6 bases). The CDR3 spans 14 residues. Germline V gives CDR1 SGHRS, CDR2 YFSETQ. Trimming took off 0 bases at V and 5 bases at J, with 11 bases between the two ends. As DNA, the CDR3 is TGCGCCAGCAGCTTGGTCAGGGGATCGGAGACCCAGTACTTC. The encoded protein is CASSLVRGSETQYF.

The CDR3, as DNA: TGTGCCAGCTCACCGGGACAGGGCAATCAGCCCCAGCATTTT. This sequence encodes CASSPGQGNQPQHF. The rearrangement joins TRBV18 to TRBJ1-5, with 8 bases lining up with TRBD1. This CDR3 has 14 residues. V lost 3 bases, J lost 2 bases, and 0 bases stayed unmatched. From germline, CDR1 is KGHSH and CDR2 LQKENI.

This clone ranks as medium-sized. The rearrangement links TRBV11-3 to TRBJ2-7, with D maybe TRBD2 (5 bases). CDR3 length: 15 amino acids. The germline V and J ends were trimmed by 3 bases and 2 bases, with 14 bases remaining between them. CDR1 SGHNT and CDR2 YENEEA come from the germline V gene. This CDR3 is CASSFSPFGAYEQYF. For the CDR3, the DNA is TGTGCCAGCAGCTTTTCGCCCTTCGGGGCCTACGAGCAGTACTTC.

This clone was detected a few times. Read coverage stops 1 residue before the CDR3 terminus; the germline J gene supplies the remainder. The chain couples TRBV10-3 to TRBJ1-2; unclear D gene. V was trimmed by 1 base and J by 6 bases, leaving 15 bases between them. From germline, CDR1 is ENHRY and CDR2 SYGVKD. The CDR3 totals 15 residues. CDR3 sequence reads: CAISEYTRKGDGYTF. The part of the CDR3 DNA that was read is TGTGCCATCAGTGAGTATACCCGAAAGGGCGATGGCTACACC.

The sample holds a few counts of this clone. The chain uses TRBV23-1 and TRBJ2-1; no definite D call. TRBV23-1 is an ORF, and what it does is uncertain. The length of the CDR3 is 15 residues. V dropped 6 bases and J dropped 5 bases, with 17 bases sitting between them. The CDR3 sequence: CASSQEWGRNNEQFF. The CDR3 nucleotides read TGCGCCAGCAGCCAAGAATGGGGAAGGAACAATGAGCAGTTCTTC.

This clone appeared a few times. The chain has TRBV6-8 and TRBJ2-5, with 10 bases aligning to TRBD2. Germline CDR1 is MNHGY and CDR2 is SAAAGT. Trimming took 10 bases from V and 5 from J; bases not matched to a gene: 10. CDR3 length equals 14 residues. The CDR3 DNA reads TGTGCCATCAACAGCGGGGGGGCAGCGGAGACCCAGTACTTC. This encodes CAINSGGAAETQYF.

The chain uses TRBV14 and TRBJ2-7; D is possibly TRBD2 (5 bases). Germline-derived CDR1 and CDR2 are SGHDN and FVKESK. This CDR3 region has 15 residues. V lost 1 base and J 6 bases, leaving 16 bases between the germline ends. As DNA, the CDR3 is TGTGCCAGCAGCCAAGGTATGGGGAGATTCGGCGAGCAGTACTTC. Translated, it gives CASSQGMGRFGEQYF.

Within the sample, this clone is medium-sized. This chain links TRBV11-3 with TRBJ1-1, with TRBD1 matching over 8 bases. The CDR3 covers 15 residues. V lost 6 bases and J lost 5; bases outside the gene matches: 11. Germline CDR1 is SGHNT and CDR2 is YENEEA. CDR3 nucleotide sequence: TGTGCCAGCAGGCGGACAGGGAGGATGTGGACTGAAGCTTTCTTT. It is translated as CASRRTGRMWTEAFF.

Relative to its sample, this clone is large. The J gene is TRBJ2-4, the V gene TRBV6-8, with D maybe TRBD2 (5 bases). The CDR3 has 16 amino acids. Germline V lookup: CDR1 MNHGY, CDR2 SAAAGT. The germline V and J ends were trimmed by 0 bases and 7 bases, with 16 bases remaining between them. CDR3 DNA: TGTGCCAGCAGTTACTCGCATGGGCGGGCCTCGAACATTCAGTACTTC. Translation: CASSYSHGRASNIQYF.

The chain joins TRBV15 to TRBJ2-7; D is perhaps TRBD1 (6 bases). Trimming cost V 0 bases and J 7 bases, with 16 bases left between them. In germline, CDR1 is LNHNV, CDR2 YYDKDF (reference sequence). The CDR3 sequence is 15 residues long. CDR3 region: CATSRDPTGIGEQYF. CDR3 DNA: TGTGCCACCAGCAGAGATCCAACAGGGATCGGAGAGCAGTACTTC.

This chain connects TRBV6-8 to TRBJ1-5; D is perhaps TRBD1 (5 bases). Between the trimmed V and J ends, which lost 6 bases and 5 bases, there was a span of 14 bases. The CDR3 covers 14 residues. Germline V gene lookup returns CDR1 MNHGY and CDR2 SAAAGT. The CDR3 DNA reads TGTGCCAGCAGACCACAGGACGATGATCAGCCCCAGCATTTT. Residues: CASRPQDDDQPQHF.

Relative to its sample, this clone is medium-sized (0.01 to 0.1%). The V and J genes are TRBV11-3 and TRBJ1-2; possibly TRBD1 for D (5 bases). This CDR3 has 15 residues. Per germline, CDR1 SGHNT and CDR2 YENEEA. The germline V and J ends were trimmed by 3 bases and 6 bases, with 17 bases remaining between them. CDR3 bases: TGTGCCAGCAGCTTGTATGTGGGGCAGGGTCATGGCTACACCTTC. This translates into CASSLYVGQGHGYTF. Variable domain in full (rest from reference TRBV11-3 and TRBJ1-2): EAGVVQSPRYKIIEKKQPVAFWCNPISGHNTLYWYLQNLGQGPELLIRYENEEAVDDSQLPKDRFSAERLKGVDSTLKIQPAELGDSAVYLCASSLYVGQGHGYTFGSGTRLTVV.

The V gene is TRBV12-5, the J gene TRBJ2-2; 8 bases are shared with TRBD2. Germline CDR1 reads LGHNT; CDR2 reads FRNRAP. This CDR3 is built from 14 residues. In DNA form, the CDR3 reads TGTGCCAGCACCACTAGCGGATACACCGGGGAGCTGTTTTTT. This gives the protein CASTTSGYTGELFF.

By share, this clone counts as medium-sized. The chain uses TRBV11-3 and TRBJ2-2, with 10 bases fitting TRBD2. The CDR3 is 17 residues long. The J segment lost 0 bases and the V segment lost 2 bases, leaving 3 bases of the junction unmatched. In germline, CDR1 is SGHNT, CDR2 YENEEA. The CDR3 loop reads CASSLLGLAANTGELFF. The CDR3 nucleotides read TGTGCCAGCAGCTTATTAGGACTAGCGGCGAACACCGGGGAGCTGTTTTTT.